The rows below give T cell receptor beta chains drawn from one sample of a study of cytomegalovirus exposure and HLA in healthy donors. The data were produced by immunoSEQ multiplex PCR, yet TCRdb's version contains in-frame clones alone and is incomplete. Of about 130,000 clones in the sample, 80% were seen once. Specimen: PBMCs. These receptor sequences come from a woman aged 40 to 49 in good health and CMV-seronegative. Each CDR3 is given with its conserved first and last residue. A D gene is named only where the DNA matches it firmly. Clone size, where shown, is once, few, many, or a class for clones that have expanded.

v_gene	d_gene	j_gene	abundance	len	CDR3nt	CDR3aa
TRBV7-9	TRBD1	TRBJ1-3	.	16	TGTGCCAGCAGCCCCGGACAGGGGAACTCTGGAAACACCATATATTTT	CASSPGQGNSGNTIYF
TRBV5-1	TRBD1	TRBJ1-4	few	15	TGCGCCAGCAGCTTTTTGACAGGGGGTGATGAAAAACTGTTTTTT	CASSFLTGGDEKLFF
TRBV7-9	.	TRBJ1-1	few	14	TGTGCCAGCAGCCCATTAACCGGGTCCAGCGAAGCTTTCTTT	CASSPLTGSSEAFF
TRBV18	.	TRBJ1-2	.	13	TGTGCCAGCTCCCAACGGGAGGGGGGCCAGGTCACCTTC	CASSQREGGQVTF
TRBV12-5	TRBD2	TRBJ2-7	.	15	TGTGCTAGTGGTTTGACGGGACTAGGGGGAGGAGAGCAGTACTTC	CASGLTGLGGGEQYF
TRBV2	.	TRBJ1-1	.	13	TGTGCCAGCACGACAGGAGTGAACACTGAAGCTTTCTTT	CASTTGVNTEAFF
TRBV27	TRBD1	TRBJ2-4	.	13	TGTGCCAGCAGTCCACGGGACAGAAGGAGTCAGTACTTC	CASSPRDRRSQYF
TRBV14	.	TRBJ2-7	.	13	TGTGCCAGCAGCCAAGGGACTGGGCTCGAGCAGTACTTC	CASSQGTGLEQYF
TRBV15	TRBD1	TRBJ2-5	once	19	TGTGCCACCAGCAGAGATGGGGAGCTGGGACAGGGGGCACGAGAGACCCAGTACTTC	CATSRDGELGQGARETQYF
TRBV19	TRBD1	TRBJ1-5	.	16	TGTGCCAGTAGTATTATGGACAGGGGGCCTGCGCAGCCCCAGCATTTT	CASSIMDRGPAQPQHF
TRBV7-9	.	TRBJ1-1	.	13	TGTGCCAGCAGCCAGGGCGTCCTCACTGAAGCTTTCTTT	CASSQGVLTEAFF
TRBV7-2	TRBD1	TRBJ2-7	.	16	TGTGCCAGCAGCTTAGACGCCAGGACAGGGTCCTACGAGCAGTACTTC	CASSLDARTGSYEQYF
TRBV4-1	TRBD2	TRBJ2-1	.	17	TGCGCCAGCAGCCAAACCCTAGCGGGGGGACCCCGGGGTGAGCAGTTCTTC	CASSQTLAGGPRGEQFF
TRBV29-1	.	TRBJ1-2	.	13	TGCAGCGTTGCGGTGGGGGGAAGGTATGGCTACACCTTC	CSVAVGGRYGYTF
TRBV10-2	.	TRBJ2-7	.	13	TGCGCCAGCAGTGTTGACTCACGCGGGGAGCAGTACTTC	CASSVDSRGEQYF
TRBV7-2	TRBD2	TRBJ2-7	once	15	TGTGCCAGCAGCTTAGGGAGCGGGAGTCCCTACGAGCAGTACTTC	CASSLGSGSPYEQYF
TRBV4-3	.	TRBJ2-5	.	18	TGCGCCAGCAGCCAAGAATTCCCCGTTTACTCTTCCAAGGAGACCCAGTACTTC	CASSQEFPVYSSKETQYF
TRBV10-3	.	TRBJ1-4	.	12	TGTGCCATCAGTGATCGCCGACAGCCGGCGTTTTTT	CAISDRRQPAFF
TRBV4-1	.	TRBJ2-4	.	14	TGCGCCAGCAGCCTGGAGGGGGCGCAAAACATTCAGTACTTC	CASSLEGAQNIQYF
TRBV7-9	.	TRBJ2-1	.	16	TGTTCCAGCAGCTTAGTGAGGCTAGCCGACTACAATGAGCAGTTCTTC	CSSSLVRLADYNEQFF
TRBV7-2	.	TRBJ1-6	.	14	TGTGCCAGCAGCCCAGGACAGCCTTATTCACCCCTCCACTTT	CASSPGQPYSPLHF
TRBV5-1	TRBD1	TRBJ2-7	.	16	TGCGCCGGCAGCTTGGTTTCAACGGACAGGGAAGACGAGCAGTACTTC	CAGSLVSTDREDEQYF